These 20 T cell receptor beta chains originate from one sample sequenced in a study of beta chain features in type 1 diabetes. Study-level findings and limits: TCRB CDR3s from Type 1 diabetes patients were moderately but significantly shorter in all four CD4+ subsets.

These TCRs' antigens remain unknown. As every portion of the isolated RNA was reverse transcribed, the sequencing read expressed TCRB transcripts. This table comes from immunoSEQ multiplex PCR, and its TCRdb copy is limited to in-frame clones, with some not included. The sample contains 95,000 to 150,000 clones, 16% of which appear only once. The sample taken for sequencing was central memory CD4+ T cells from blood. The origin of the receptors is a man aged 30 to 45 with type 1 diabetes.

CDR3 sequence (DNA): TGTGCCAGCAGCTTAGATCAGACAGACCGGGGCCAGTACTTC. It translates to CASSLDQTDRGQYF. The V call is TRBV11-2, the J call TRBJ2-5; D tentatively fits TRBD1 or TRBD2 (5 bases each). Per germline, CDR1 SGHAT and CDR2 FQNNGV. Deletions cut 0 bases from V and 10 bases from J, with 15 bases between. The CDR3 runs 14 residues.

This clone was seen only a few times. This rearrangement joins TRBV5-1 to TRBJ2-1; a possible D gene is TRBD2 (5 bases). V lost 4 bases and J lost 2, with 13 bases in between. CDR1 and CDR2 from the germline V gene are SGHRS and YFSETQ. The CDR3 covers 15 residues. The CDR3 DNA reads as TGCGCCAGCAGCCCCGTGACCGGGGCCTACAATGAGCAGTTCTTC. It yields the protein CASSPVTGAYNEQFF.

The chain links TRBV29-1 to TRBJ2-1, with TRBD2 matching over 8 bases. The CDR3 extends over 16 amino acids. Germline V gives CDR1 SQVTM, CDR2 ANQGSEA. V shed 4 bases, J shed 4 bases, and the junction held 12 bases outside the gene matches. This chain's CDR3 is CSVVRQGSGTYNEQFF. CDR3 bases: TGCAGCGTTGTGCGTCAAGGTAGCGGGACTTACAATGAGCAGTTCTTC.

This clone was detected a few times. J is TRBJ1-6 and V is TRBV2; D call uncertain. V was trimmed by 6 bases and J by 7 bases, leaving 13 bases between them. The CDR3 has 14 amino acids. In germline, CDR1 is SNHLY, CDR2 FYNNEI. CDR3 coding DNA: TGTGCCAGCAGGAGAGAACAGAGGAATTCACCCCTCCACTTT. This translates into CASRREQRNSPLHF.

On this clone itself: This sequence is one base from a far larger clone and is likely a read error. Other DNA sequences from this sample encode an identical CDR3 as well. The chain links TRBV4-1 to TRBJ2-3; TRBD2 agrees at 9 bases. Germline CDR1 reads MGHRA; CDR2 reads YSYEKL. Trimming took 6 bases from V and 1 from J; bases not matched to a gene: 2. CDR3 length equals 14 residues. CDR3 in amino acids: CASSGLARTDTQYF. The CDR3 DNA reads as TGCGCCAGCAGTGGACTAGCGCGCACAGATACGCAGTATTTT.

Note on this clone: Its ends do not fully match the called genes, so a read error is possible. The rearrangement joins TRBV7-9 to TRBJ1-2; D is unresolved. Germline assignment: CDR1 SEHNR and CDR2 FQNEAQ (reference sequence). The CDR3 is 11 amino acids. The CDR3: CASSLASLVIF. In DNA, the CDR3 is TGTGCCAGCAGCTTAGCCTCGCTTGTTATCTTC.

This CDR3 reads CASSLIGAGGYTF. CDR3 coding DNA: TGTGCCAGCAGTTTAATAGGGGCTGGGGGCTACACCTTC. The chain joins TRBV27 to TRBJ1-2; D is perhaps TRBD1 (5 bases). The germline V gene has CDR1 MNHEY and CDR2 SMNVEV (reference sequence). The CDR3 sequence is 13 residues long. V was cut by 2 bases and J by 8 bases, with 12 bases left in between.

The chain employs TRBV18 and TRBJ2-1; D is unresolved. Germline V gene lookup returns CDR1 KGHSH and CDR2 LQKENI. The ends were cut back, 3 bases at V and 0 bases at J, with 9 bases in the middle. The CDR3 totals 15 residues. The CDR3 nucleotides are TGTGCCAGCTCACCGGACGTTAACTCCTACAATGAGCAGTTCTTC. As protein: CASSPDVNSYNEQFF.

The chain links TRBV2 to TRBJ2-4, with D unclear. V shed 7 bases and J shed 6 bases, with 13 bases lying between them. CDR3 length: 13 amino acids. The germline gives CDR1 SNHLY, CDR2 FYNNEI. CDR3 in amino acids: CASNQGPVNIQYF. DNA of the CDR3: TGTGCCAGCAACCAAGGACCAGTAAACATTCAGTACTTC.

This clone was detected many times. The V gene is TRBV5-1, the J gene TRBJ2-3; 9 bases line up with TRBD1. Germline V gene data show CDR1 as SGHRS and CDR2 as YFSETQ. The CDR3 has 14 residues. The ends lost 5 bases at V and 5 bases at J; junction bases unmatched: 6. CDR3 coding DNA: TGCGCCAGCAGACAGGGACAGGGCGAAGATACGCAGTATTTT. This translates into CASRQGQGEDTQYF.

This clone has only a few counts. The genes are TRBV7-2 and TRBJ1-5; tentative D call: TRBD1 (6 bases). Germline V lookup: CDR1 SGHTA, CDR2 FQGNSA. The CDR3 contains 15 residues. V gave up 1 base and J gave up 4 bases, with 11 bases separating them. The CDR3 DNA sequence: TGTGCCAGCAGCTTAGTTCCGGGACATAATCAGCCCCAGCATTTT. It specifies CASSLVPGHNQPQHF.

This clone occurred a few times. The same CDR3 also results from other DNA sequences found in this sample. This chain links TRBV20-1 with TRBJ2-7; D is possibly TRBD1 (6 bases). V was shortened by 5 bases and J by 5 bases, with 10 bases between the two germline ends. This CDR3 has 11 amino acids. CDR1 and CDR2 (germline): DFQATT, SNEGSKA (reference sequence). As DNA, the CDR3 is TGCAGTGCTGCACAGGGAAACGAGCAGTACTTC. Amino acid sequence: CSAAQGNEQYF.

This clone was counted a few times. V and J are TRBV10-3 and TRBJ2-5, with D perhaps TRBD1 or TRBD2 (5 bases each). This CDR3 contains 13 residues. Germline V gene lookup returns CDR1 ENHRY and CDR2 SYGVKD. Between the trimmed V and J ends, which lost 4 bases and 5 bases, there was a span of 11 bases. The CDR3 spells CAISGGIAETQYF. The CDR3 DNA sequence: TGTGCCATCAGTGGGGGGATCGCGGAGACCCAGTACTTC.

This clone has only a few counts. The chain uses TRBV19 and TRBJ2-5, with 7 positions matching TRBD2. Per germline, CDR1 LNHDA and CDR2 SQIVND (reference sequence). This CDR3 spans 16 amino acids. V was pared by 4 bases and J by 5 bases, with 13 bases of the junction left unmatched. For the CDR3, the DNA is TGTGCCAGTAGTAAGGGAGGGGCGGGGCCCGGGGAGACCCAGTACTTC. Translating gives CASSKGGAGPGETQYF.

There are many counts of this clone. One end of the junction does not line up with germline, which may come from a read error. CDR3 sequence: CASSSRGGEQFF. CDR3 in DNA: TGTGCTAGCAGCTCTCGGGGAGGTGAGCAGTTCTTC. The chain combines TRBV7-7 with TRBJ2-1, with TRBD2 as a possible D gene (6 bases). This CDR3 contains 12 residues. Germline CDR1 is SSHAT and CDR2 is FNYEAQ (reference sequence). The variable domain in full, completed from reference TRBV7-7 and TRBJ2-1, reads GAGVSQSPRYKVTKRGQDVTLRCDPISSHATLYWYQQALGQGPEFLTYFNYEAQPDKSGLPSDRFSAERPEGSISTLTIQRTEQRDSAMYRCASSSRGGEQFFGPGTRLTVL.

In its sample, this clone was seen once. V gene TRBV7-8 combines with J gene TRBJ2-7; 7 nucleotides agree with TRBD1. The CDR3 runs 14 residues. Germline loops: CDR1 SGHVS, CDR2 FQNEAQ. Germline trimming cut 4 bases from V and 3 bases from J; bases unmatched to any gene: 6. The CDR3 is CASSSWDSSYEQYF. The DNA for the CDR3 is TGTGCCAGCAGCTCCTGGGACAGCAGCTACGAGCAGTACTTC.

This clone was recorded many times. This sequence joins TRBV4-3 and TRBJ2-7; D gene ambiguous. In germline, CDR1 is LGHNA, CDR2 YSLEER. The V and J ends lost 0 bases and 3 bases respectively, with 6 bases between them. The CDR3 consists of 13 residues. In DNA form, the CDR3 reads TGCGCCAGCAGCCAAGATGTCTTCTACGAGCAGTACTTC. Its protein is CASSQDVFYEQYF.

The gene calls are TRBV15 and TRBJ2-3; TRBD1 matches at 8 bases. The germline gives CDR1 LNHNV, CDR2 YYDKDF (reference sequence). The CDR3 spans 16 residues. With 0 bases clipped from V and 3 bases from J, the junction kept 5 bases outside the gene matches. The DNA of the CDR3 is TGTGCCACCAGCAGAGATTGGCAGGGGGCAACAGATACGCAGTATTTT. This gives the protein CATSRDWQGATDTQYF.

V and J are TRBV19 and TRBJ2-2; perhaps TRBD2 as D (7 bases). This CDR3 spans 17 amino acids. Germline CDR1 reads LNHDA; CDR2 reads SQIVND (reference sequence). With 7 bases removed from V and 0 bases from J, the gap between germline ends came to 18 bases. The CDR3 spells CASTPGGGRTNTGELFF. In DNA, the CDR3 is TGTGCCAGTACCCCTGGGGGGGGGCGCACGAACACCGGGGAGCTGTTTTTT.

This rearrangement joins TRBV11-2 to TRBJ2-5; 7 bases line up with TRBD2. The germline V gene encodes CDR1 SGHAT and CDR2 FQNNGV. The CDR3 has 13 residues. J gave up 5 bases and V 5 bases, and 5 bases lay outside the gene matches. CDR3 nucleotide sequence: TGTGCCAGCAGCCGGGAGGTTTTGGAGACCCAGTACTTC. Protein product: CASSREVLETQYF.